These T cell receptor beta chains were read from a single sample in a study of beta chain features in type 1 diabetes. The data were produced by immunoSEQ multiplex PCR, yet TCRdb's version contains in-frame clones alone and is incomplete. The table has more than 300,000 clones, roughly an eighth seen once. The specimen was naive CD4+ T cells from blood. The receptor source for this set is a woman aged 18-29 years with type 1 diabetes. Both conserved end residues are part of each CDR3. D genes are given only for firm matches. Clone size appears in some rows only: once, few, many, or a class for an expanded clone.

v_call: TRBV27
j_call: TRBJ2-3
d_call: TRBD2
clone_size: few
cdr3_aa: CASTSGGAPGGDTQYF
cdr3_nt: TGTGCCAGCACCTCCGGGGGGGCCCCGGGGGGAGATACGCAGTATTTT

v_call: TRBV14
j_call: TRBJ2-7
d_call: TRBD1
clone_size: -
cdr3_aa: CASRQAGTGAHEQYF
cdr3_nt: TGTGCCAGCAGGCAAGCCGGGACAGGGGCCCACGAGCAGTACTTC

v_call: TRBV7-2
j_call: TRBJ2-2
d_call: TRBD2
clone_size: few
cdr3_aa: CASSRSQGTSERTGELFF
cdr3_nt: TGTGCCAGCAGCAGATCACAGGGGACTAGCGAGCGAACCGGGGAGCTGTTTTTT

v_call: TRBV7-9
j_call: TRBJ1-3
d_call: -
clone_size: few
cdr3_aa: CASRAGATGNTIYF
cdr3_nt: TGTGCCAGCAGAGCGGGGGCTACTGGAAACACCATATATTTT

v_call: TRBV5-6
j_call: TRBJ2-5
d_call: -
clone_size: -
cdr3_aa: CASSLKEGVEETQYF
cdr3_nt: TGTGCCAGCAGCTTGAAGGAAGGAGTTGAGGAGACCCAGTACTTC

v_call: TRBV11-2
j_call: TRBJ2-3
d_call: -
clone_size: few
cdr3_aa: CASSLAPRAGSTDTQYF
cdr3_nt: TGTGCCAGCAGCTTAGCCCCCAGGGCGGGGTCTACAGATACGCAGTATTTT

v_call: TRBV28
j_call: TRBJ2-7
d_call: -
clone_size: -
cdr3_aa: CASSLYLASYEQYF
cdr3_nt: TGTGCCAGCAGTTTGTATCTAGCTTCCTACGAGCAGTACTTC

v_call: TRBV9
j_call: TRBJ2-4
d_call: TRBD2
clone_size: -
cdr3_aa: CASSVDGTSSYIQYF
cdr3_nt: TGTGCCAGCAGCGTTGACGGGACTAGCAGCTACATTCAGTACTTC

v_call: TRBV6-6
j_call: TRBJ1-1
d_call: -
clone_size: -
cdr3_aa: CASSGQLNTEAFF
cdr3_nt: TGTGCCAGCAGTGGACAGTTGAACACTGAAGCTTTCTTT

v_call: TRBV30
j_call: TRBJ1-5
d_call: -
clone_size: -
cdr3_aa: CAWSRDTGNQPQHF
cdr3_nt: TGTGCCTGGAGTAGGGACACTGGCAATCAGCCCCAGCATTTT

v_call: TRBV5-1
j_call: TRBJ2-1
d_call: -
clone_size: -
cdr3_aa: CASSLSLARNEQFF
cdr3_nt: TGCGCCAGCAGCTTGAGCCTAGCGCGAAATGAGCAGTTCTTC

v_call: TRBV5-1
j_call: TRBJ2-1
d_call: TRBD2
clone_size: few
cdr3_aa: CASSPMASGVYNEQFF
cdr3_nt: TGCGCCAGCAGCCCCATGGCTAGCGGGGTCTACAATGAGCAGTTCTTC

v_call: TRBV7-9
j_call: TRBJ1-4
d_call: -
clone_size: few
cdr3_aa: CASSLAVQGYEKLFF
cdr3_nt: TGTGCCAGCAGCTTAGCTGTACAGGGATATGAAAAACTGTTTTTT

v_call: TRBV10-3
j_call: TRBJ2-3
d_call: TRBD2
clone_size: few
cdr3_aa: CAISESGTSGSTDTQYF
cdr3_nt: TGTGCCATCAGTGAGTCCGGGACTAGCGGGAGCACAGATACGCAGTATTTT

v_call: TRBV30
j_call: TRBJ2-2
d_call: TRBD1
clone_size: few
cdr3_aa: CAWAVQTGIVSGELFF
cdr3_nt: TGTGCCTGGGCCGTGCAGACAGGGATCGTGAGTGGGGAGCTGTTTTTT

v_call: TRBV7-2
j_call: TRBJ2-3
d_call: -
clone_size: -
cdr3_aa: CASSKSRDTQYF
cdr3_nt: TGTGCCAGCAGCAAAAGCAGGGATACGCAGTATTTT

v_call: TRBV5-1
j_call: TRBJ2-6
d_call: TRBD1
clone_size: -
cdr3_aa: CASSSGQGASGANVLTF
cdr3_nt: TGCGCCAGCAGCTCGGGACAGGGGGCCTCTGGGGCCAACGTCCTGACTTTC

v_call: TRBV7-9
j_call: TRBJ1-1
d_call: -
clone_size: -
cdr3_aa: CASSLDGPREAFF
cdr3_nt: TGTGCCAGCAGCTTAGATGGTCCGCGTGAAGCTTTCTTT